The 5 T cell receptor beta chains reported below all come from one sample, sequenced in a study of blood T cell repertoires in COVID-19 (dated by TCRdb to the early 2020s). Receptor libraries were prepared by the immunoSEQ multiplex PCR assay. Sourced from immuneACCESS, this table was stored by TCRdb with only in-frame sequences that have V and J called. A share of the clones is absent; for the studies checked, an unresolved V gene accounts for under half, and the remainder has no known explanation. In this sample the table shows roughly 250,000 clones, over 75% of which occur a single time. The ten largest clones capture 0.87% of the sample. Specimen: peripheral blood. These receptors were obtained from a human donor with COVID-19, enrolled during active disease. The donor label of this sample is uncertain.

The chain combines TRBV28 with TRBJ1-2, with 8 bases fitting TRBD1. CDR3 size: 15 residues. CDR1 MDHEN and CDR2 SYDVKM come from the germline V gene. Trimming cost V 5 bases and J 2 bases; bases outside gene matches: 7. The CDR3 DNA reads as TGTGCCAGCAGTCCAATGACAGGGGCCAACTATGGCTACACCTTC. Encoded protein: CASSPMTGANYGYTF.

The chain combines TRBV19 with TRBJ2-3; TRBD2 matches 7 bases. CDR3 length: 14 residues. Germline values: CDR1 LNHDA, CDR2 SQIVND (reference sequence). J gave up 5 bases and V 2 bases, and 4 bases lay outside the gene matches. The CDR3 sequence is CASSIRGRVDTQYF. The CDR3 coding sequence is TGTGCCAGTAGTATACGTGGGAGGGTAGATACGCAGTATTTT.

The chain recombines TRBV7-9 with TRBJ1-4, with 7 bases lining up with TRBD1. The junction had 7 bases not matched to a gene; V was cut back by 5 bases and J by 7 bases. This CDR3 region has 14 residues. Germline V gives CDR1 SEHNR, CDR2 FQNEAQ (reference sequence). CDR3 nucleotide sequence: TGTGCCAGCAGCCCAGGGGGATCGAGTGAAAAACTGTTTTTT. The encoded protein is CASSPGGSSEKLFF.

The chain recombines TRBV9 with TRBJ2-1; D is ambiguous. Germline V CDR1 and CDR2: SGDLS, YYNGEE. This CDR3 spans 15 amino acids. V was trimmed by 0 bases and J by 4 bases, leaving 11 bases between them. This chain's CDR3 is CASSVERWPYNEQFF. In nucleotides, the CDR3 is TGTGCCAGCAGCGTAGAAAGATGGCCATACAATGAGCAGTTCTTC.

Worth noting for this clone: At the DNA level, this CDR3 is encoded by other sequences in the same sample as well. V usage is TRBV29-1 and J usage is TRBJ2-7; D uncertain. V lost 3 bases and J 1 base, leaving 7 bases between the germline ends. Looked up from germline, CDR1 is SQVTM and CDR2 is ANQGSEA. The CDR3 has 12 residues. CDR3 in amino acids: CSVEAPSYEQYF. The CDR3 DNA reads as TGCAGCGTTGAGGCACCTTCCTACGAGCAGTACTTC.